The 30 T cell receptor beta chains in this list originate from one sample, sequenced in a study of T cell responses to AZD1222 COVID-19 vaccine. Generated by immunoSEQ multiplex PCR, the TCRdb table keeps only in-frame clones and is missing some. Of roughly 140,000 clones detected, about 87% appear once; the ten largest clones hold 2.2%. This sample comprised peripheral blood, obtained on day 0 of AZD1222 vaccination. The receptors stem from an adult in good health.

V usage is TRBV12-5 and J usage is TRBJ1-5; 9 bases match TRBD1. Unmatched junction bases numbered 4, after V lost 6 bases and J lost 1 base. CDR3 size: 15 residues. The germline V gene has CDR1 LGHNT and CDR2 FRNRAP. The CDR3 DNA is TGTGCTAGTGGCCCCGGGACAGGGAGCAATCAGCCCCAGCATTTT. It encodes CASGPGTGSNQPQHF.

This clone appeared a single time. J is TRBJ1-5 and V is TRBV7-8; the D gene is possibly TRBD1 (6 bases). V was shortened by 3 bases and J by 0 bases, with 12 bases between the two germline ends. This CDR3 spans 16 amino acids. The germline gives CDR1 SGHVS, CDR2 FQNEAQ. Here the CDR3 DNA reads TGTGCCAGCAGCTTCGGACAGAAGTTTAGCAATCAGCCCCAGCATTTT. It is translated as CASSFGQKFSNQPQHF. The full variable domain, its missing parts supplied by reference TRBV7-8 and TRBJ1-5, is GAGVSQSPRYKVAKRGQDVALRCDPISGHVSLFWYQQALGQGPEFLTYFQNEAQLDKSGLPSDRFFAERPEGSVSTLKIQRTQQEDSAVYLCASSFGQKFSNQPQHFGDGTRLSIL.

The chain is built from TRBV9 and TRBJ1-1; TRBD1 aligns across 7 bases. The CDR3 contains 14 residues. Germline V gene sequence: CDR1 SGDLS, CDR2 YYNGEE. Trimming took 3 bases from V and 2 from J; bases not matched to a gene: 4. The CDR3 here is CASSAWDRNTEAFF. In DNA form, the CDR3 reads TGTGCCAGCAGCGCATGGGACAGAAACACTGAAGCTTTCTTT.

This chain uses TRBV5-1 with TRBJ1-1; possibly TRBD1 for D (5 bases). Trimming stripped 5 bases from V and 3 bases from J, with 14 bases between. Germline CDR1 is SGHRS and CDR2 is YFSETQ. This CDR3 is 14 amino acids long. The CDR3 region has the DNA TGCGCCAGCAGTCGGGGCGATGGGGACACTGAAGCTTTCTTT. Translation gives CASSRGDGDTEAFF. The variable domain in full, completed from reference TRBV5-1 and TRBJ1-1, reads KAGVTQTPRYLIKTRGQQVTLSCSPISGHRSVSWYQQTPGQGLQFLFEYFSETQRNKGNFPGRFSGRQFSNSRSEMNVSTLELGDSALYLCASSRGDGDTEAFFGQGTRLTVV.

The chain recombines TRBV10-3 with TRBJ1-1, with unresolved D. With 8 bases removed from V and 0 bases from J, the gap between germline ends came to 16 bases. This CDR3 has 15 residues. Germline V gene lookup returns CDR1 ENHRY and CDR2 SYGVKD. CDR3 coding DNA: TGTGCCATCTCCCGAGGGTCCGGGGTGAACACTGAAGCTTTCTTT. Encoded protein: CAISRGSGVNTEAFF.

The V call is TRBV29-1, the J call TRBJ2-4; D is possibly TRBD1 (5 bases). This CDR3 region has 15 residues. In germline, CDR1 is SQVTM, CDR2 ANQGSEA. V was shortened by 5 bases and J by 1 base, with 15 bases between the two germline ends. In DNA, the CDR3 is TGCAGCGTTCTCGACAGCCCACAGGCCAAAAACATTCAGTACTTC. Its protein is CSVLDSPQAKNIQYF.

The rearrangement links TRBV7-2 to TRBJ2-3; TRBD2 agrees at 10 bases. J gave up 2 bases and V 5 bases, and 7 bases lay outside the gene matches. The CDR3 loop spans 16 amino acids. Germline assignment: CDR1 SGHTA and CDR2 FQGNSA. CDR3 DNA sequence: TGTGCCAGCAGCAGAATACTAGCGGGGTCCACAGATACGCAGTATTTT. Its protein is CASSRILAGSTDTQYF.

This chain joins TRBV7-2 and TRBJ2-1, with D unresolved. The length of the CDR3 is 12 residues. Trimming left V 6 bases short and J 7 bases short, with 10 bases between. Germline CDR1 reads SGHTA; CDR2 reads FQGNSA. The CDR3 loop reads CASSLPQNEQFF. CDR3 DNA: TGTGCCAGCAGTCTCCCGCAGAATGAGCAGTTCTTC.

The V gene is TRBV27, the J gene TRBJ1-1; D unclear. Deletions cut 7 bases from V and 2 bases from J, with 17 bases between. The CDR3 loop spans 15 amino acids. Germline loops: CDR1 MNHEY, CDR2 SMNVEV (reference sequence). Here the CDR3 reads CASTPESAANTEAFF. In DNA, the CDR3 is TGTGCCAGCACCCCGGAGAGTGCGGCAAACACTGAAGCTTTCTTT.

The chain carries TRBV19 and TRBJ1-5, with a tentative D call TRBD1 (6 bases). The CDR3 has 14 residues. CDR1 is LNHDA, CDR2 SQIVND, per germline (reference sequence). V was trimmed by 2 bases and J by 3 bases, leaving 8 bases between them. The CDR3 spells CASSIRQDNQPQHF. For the CDR3, the DNA is TGTGCCAGTAGTATACGACAGGACAATCAGCCCCAGCATTTT.

The chain couples TRBV5-6 to TRBJ2-5, with D perhaps given as TRBD1 or TRBD2 (5 bases each). V lost 3 bases and J lost 2, with 8 bases in between. The CDR3 extends over 13 amino acids. The germline CDR1 and CDR2 sequences are SGHDT and YYEEEE. The CDR3 DNA follows: TGTGCCAGCAGCTGGGGGTCTCAAGAGACCCAGTACTTC. This encodes CASSWGSQETQYF. Full variable domain (remainder filled in from reference TRBV5-6 and TRBJ2-5): DAGVTQSPTHLIKTRGQQVTLRCSPKSGHDTVSWYQQALGQGPQFIFQYYEEEERQRGNFPDRFSGHQFPNYSSELNVNALLLGDSALYLCASSWGSQETQYFGPGTRLLVL.

This chain uses TRBV6-6 with TRBJ2-7; D possibly corresponds to TRBD1 (5 bases). V lost 6 bases to trimming and J lost 1 base, with 13 bases between them. The CDR3 loop spans 14 amino acids. Germline V lookup: CDR1 MNHNY, CDR2 SVGAGI (reference sequence). Here the CDR3 DNA reads TGTGCCAGCAGACTTCGACAGATTTCCTACGAGCAGTACTTC. Translated: CASRLRQISYEQYF.

This clone was recorded only once. The chain uses TRBV9 and TRBJ2-1; D perhaps matches TRBD1 (6 bases). This CDR3 is 19 amino acids long. Germline lookup yields CDR1 SGDLS and CDR2 YYNGEE. Trimming removed 2 bases from V and 0 bases from J, with 21 bases in between. Here the CDR3 reads CASSVPTGRTGLSYNEQFF. CDR3 sequence (DNA): TGTGCCAGCAGCGTCCCGACGGGGAGAACAGGGCTCTCCTACAATGAGCAGTTCTTC. Drawing the rest from reference TRBV9 and TRBJ2-1, the complete variable domain is DSGVTQTPKHLITATGQRVTLRCSPRSGDLSVYWYQQSLDQGLQFLIQYYNGEERAKGNILERFSAQQFPDLHSELNLSSLELGDSALYFCASSVPTGRTGLSYNEQFFGPGTRLTVL.

The CDR3 loop is CASSQVQSSGNTIYF. As DNA, the CDR3 is TGTGCCAGCAGCCAAGTACAGAGCTCTGGAAACACCATATATTTT. The chain is built from TRBV4-2 and TRBJ1-3; no reliable D call. The germline gives CDR1 LGHNA, CDR2 YNFKEQ. The CDR3 spans 15 residues. Trimming pared 1 base from V and 0 bases from J, leaving 7 bases between.

The gene calls are TRBV19 and TRBJ2-7; tentatively, D is TRBD1 (7 bases). This CDR3 is 13 amino acids long. Trimming shortened V by 8 bases and J by 7 bases, and 18 bases separated the two germline ends. The V gene's germline CDR1 is LNHDA and CDR2 SQIVND (reference sequence). Written as DNA, the CDR3 is TGTGCCAGTGCGGGACAGAGGGTGGGGGAGCAGTACTTC. Its translation: CASAGQRVGEQYF.

The DNA of the CDR3 is TGTGCCAGCAAACGGGATGGTACCTACGAGCAGTACTTC. Its translation is CASKRDGTYEQYF. The V call is TRBV6-5, the J call TRBJ2-7, with D maybe TRBD2 (5 bases). Between the trimmed V and J ends, which lost 7 bases and 2 bases, there was a span of 12 bases. CDR1 MNHEY and CDR2 SVGAGI come from the germline V gene. The CDR3 has 13 residues.

J is TRBJ2-7 and V is TRBV19; 11 bases map to TRBD1. CDR3 size: 15 residues. After removal of 1 base from V and 6 bases from J, the junction contained 5 bases not matched to a gene. Germline lookup yields CDR1 LNHDA and CDR2 SQIVND (reference sequence). Written as DNA, the CDR3 is TGTGCCAGTAGTATAGTTTGGACAGGGGGCGGCGAGCAGTACTTC. Translated: CASSIVWTGGGEQYF.

V gene TRBV30 combines with J gene TRBJ1-1; TRBD1 matches 11 bases. With 5 bases clipped from V and 5 bases from J, the junction kept 1 base outside the gene matches. CDR1 and CDR2 from the germline V gene are GTSNPN and SVGIG (reference sequence). The CDR3 has 12 residues. The CDR3 DNA reads as TGTGCCTGGGGGGACAGGGGGACTGAAGCTTTCTTT. This translates into CAWGDRGTEAFF.

The chain recombines TRBV13 with TRBJ1-1, with TRBD1 as a possible D gene (5 bases). The CDR3 loop spans 15 amino acids. Per the germline V gene, CDR1 is PRHDT and CDR2 is FYEKMQ (reference sequence). V lost 0 bases and J lost 0, with 8 bases in between. As DNA, the CDR3 is TGTGCCAGCAGCTTAGGGGTGGGGCTGAACACTGAAGCTTTCTTT. It encodes CASSLGVGLNTEAFF.

The chain links TRBV4-1 to TRBJ1-2; no firm D call. This CDR3 has 15 amino acids. CDR1 is MGHRA, CDR2 YSYEKL, per germline. The V end lost 0 bases, the J end lost 7 bases, and 15 bases lay between the germline ends. The CDR3 sequence: CASSQDRASGPGYTF. DNA of the CDR3: TGCGCCAGCAGCCAAGATCGCGCAAGTGGGCCTGGCTACACCTTC.

The genes are TRBV7-3 and TRBJ2-2; D may be TRBD1 or TRBD2 (5 bases each). V lost 5 bases, J lost 4 bases, and 14 bases lay in between. The CDR3 has 15 residues. Per the germline V gene, CDR1 is SGHTA and CDR2 is FQGTGA. CDR3 sequence (DNA): TGTGCCAGCAGCCGCTCATGGGGGACCACCGGGGAGCTGTTTTTT. Amino acids: CASSRSWGTTGELFF.

V is TRBV5-1 and J is TRBJ1-1; TRBD1 agrees at 9 bases. V shed 0 bases and J 0 bases; nucleotides not matched to a gene: 21. This CDR3 region has 22 residues. Germline values: CDR1 SGHRS, CDR2 YFSETQ. Written as DNA, the CDR3 is TGCGCCAGCAGCTTGGGGACCTTCTTTACTGGACGACAGGGGGGCATGAACACTGAAGCTTTCTTT. This codes for CASSLGTFFTGRQGGMNTEAFF. Based on the CDR3 plus reference TRBV5-1 and TRBJ1-1, the full variable domain is KAGVTQTPRYLIKTRGQQVTLSCSPISGHRSVSWYQQTPGQGLQFLFEYFSETQRNKGNFPGRFSGRQFSNSRSEMNVSTLELGDSALYLCASSLGTFFTGRQGGMNTEAFFGQGTRLTVV.

The chain combines TRBV30 with TRBJ1-3; D gene uncertain. The CDR3 is 13 residues long. Germline V gives CDR1 GTSNPN, CDR2 SVGIG (reference sequence). Trimming removed 7 bases from V and 0 bases from J, with 10 bases in between. For the CDR3, the DNA is TGTGCCTTTCAAGGAGACTCTGGAAACACCATATATTTT. Protein sequence: CAFQGDSGNTIYF.

The CDR3 sequence is CASSQARFDEAFF. CDR3 DNA: TGTGCCAGCAGCCAAGCTCGGTTCGATGAAGCTTTCTTT. This chain links TRBV3-1 (or the pseudogene TRBV3-2) with TRBJ1-1; D call uncertain. The V gene's germline CDR1 is LGHDT and CDR2 YNNKEL (reference sequence). Trimming removed 1 base from V and 7 bases from J, with 10 bases in between. The CDR3 sequence is 13 residues long.

This clone was recorded a few times. The CDR3 nucleotides are TGTGCCAGTAGTAAACTTAACGGAGGCAGGGGCCCCGACACTGAAGCTTTCTTT. It is translated as CASSKLNGGRGPDTEAFF. The chain uses TRBV19 and TRBJ1-1; D is perhaps TRBD1 (6 bases). V lost 4 bases to trimming and J lost 3 bases, with 24 bases between them. The germline gives CDR1 LNHDA, CDR2 SQIVND (reference sequence). The CDR3 is 18 amino acids.

The chain is built from TRBV19 and TRBJ2-5; TRBD1 agrees at 7 bases. The ends lost 5 bases at V and 5 bases at J; junction bases unmatched: 11. The V gene's germline CDR1 is LNHDA and CDR2 SQIVND (reference sequence). CDR3 length equals 15 residues. Written as DNA, the CDR3 is TGTGCCAGTAGTGCCCGACAGGGATGGTGGGAGACCCAGTACTTC. Translation: CASSARQGWWETQYF.

This chain joins TRBV7-9 and TRBJ2-6; D might be TRBD2 (5 bases). This CDR3 spans 17 amino acids. The V end lost 5 bases, the J end lost 0 bases, and 14 bases lay between the germline ends. Germline V CDR1 and CDR2: SEHNR, FQNEAQ (reference sequence). Here the CDR3 reads CASSPNLDFSGANVLTF. For the CDR3, the DNA is TGTGCCAGCAGCCCGAACCTGGACTTCTCTGGGGCCAACGTCCTGACTTTC.

This clone was picked up one time. The chain employs TRBV25-1 and TRBJ1-2, with no clear D. Germline values: CDR1 MGHDK, CDR2 SYGVNS. V was shortened by 0 bases and J by 2 bases, with 7 bases between the two germline ends. This CDR3 is built from 14 residues. This chain's CDR3 is CASSEYHRNYGYTF. CDR3 bases: TGTGCCAGCAGTGAATATCACAGAAACTATGGCTACACCTTC.

V is TRBV27 and J is TRBJ2-7, with D possibly being TRBD1 or TRBD2 (5 bases each). Germline V gives CDR1 MNHEY, CDR2 SMNVEV (reference sequence). V lost 5 bases to trimming and J lost 3 bases, with 14 bases between them. The CDR3 covers 14 residues. The CDR3 sequence is CASSPGDRIYEQYF. The CDR3 region has the DNA TGTGCCAGCAGTCCCGGGGACCGGATCTACGAGCAGTACTTC.

V and J are TRBV5-1 and TRBJ1-5, with D perhaps TRBD1 (6 bases). The CDR3 covers 15 residues. CDR1 is SGHRS and CDR2 is YFSETQ in the germline V gene. The V end was cut by 0 bases, the J end by 6 bases, with 13 bases between. CDR3 residues: CASSLEVGGRQPQHF. CDR3 DNA: TGCGCCAGCAGCTTGGAGGTCGGGGGGCGTCAGCCCCAGCATTTT.